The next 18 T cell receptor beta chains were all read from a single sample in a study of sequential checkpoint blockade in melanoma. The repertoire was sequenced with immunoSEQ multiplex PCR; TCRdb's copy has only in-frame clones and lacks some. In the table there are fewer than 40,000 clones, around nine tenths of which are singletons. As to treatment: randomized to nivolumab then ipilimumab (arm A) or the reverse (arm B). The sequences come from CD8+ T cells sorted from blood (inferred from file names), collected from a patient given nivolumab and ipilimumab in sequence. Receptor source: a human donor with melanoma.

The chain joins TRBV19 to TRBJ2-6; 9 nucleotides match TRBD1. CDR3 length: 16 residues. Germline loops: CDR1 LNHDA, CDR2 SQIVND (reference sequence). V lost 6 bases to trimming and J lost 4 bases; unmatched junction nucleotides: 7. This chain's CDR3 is CASRSRDRDGANVLTF. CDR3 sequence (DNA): TGTGCCAGTAGGTCCCGGGACAGGGACGGGGCCAACGTCCTGACTTTC.

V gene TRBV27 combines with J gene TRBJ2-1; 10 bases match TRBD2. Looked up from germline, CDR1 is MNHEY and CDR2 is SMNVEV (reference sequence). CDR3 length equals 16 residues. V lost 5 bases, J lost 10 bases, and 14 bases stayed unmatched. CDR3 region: CASSLKTSGIRGEQFF. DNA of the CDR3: TGTGCCAGCAGTCTCAAAACTAGCGGGATCAGGGGAGAGCAGTTCTTC.

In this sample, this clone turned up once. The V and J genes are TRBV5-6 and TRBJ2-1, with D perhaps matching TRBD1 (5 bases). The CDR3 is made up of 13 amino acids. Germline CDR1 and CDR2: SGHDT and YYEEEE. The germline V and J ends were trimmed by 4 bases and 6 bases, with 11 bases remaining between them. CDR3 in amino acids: CASSHSGSNEQFF. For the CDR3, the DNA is TGTGCCAGCAGCCATTCAGGGTCCAATGAGCAGTTCTTC.

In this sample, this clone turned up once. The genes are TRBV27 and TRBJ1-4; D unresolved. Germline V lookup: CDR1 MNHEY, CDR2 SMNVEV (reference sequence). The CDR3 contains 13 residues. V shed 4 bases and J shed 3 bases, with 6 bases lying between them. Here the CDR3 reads CASSWQANEKLFF. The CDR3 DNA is TGTGCCAGCAGTTGGCAGGCTAATGAAAAACTGTTTTTT. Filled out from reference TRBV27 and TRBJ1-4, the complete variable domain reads EAQVTQNPRYLITVTGKKLTVTCSQNMNHEYMSWYRQDPGLGLRQIYYSMNVEVTDKGDVPEGYKVSRKEKRNFPLILESPSPNQTSLYFCASSWQANEKLFFGSGTQLSVL.

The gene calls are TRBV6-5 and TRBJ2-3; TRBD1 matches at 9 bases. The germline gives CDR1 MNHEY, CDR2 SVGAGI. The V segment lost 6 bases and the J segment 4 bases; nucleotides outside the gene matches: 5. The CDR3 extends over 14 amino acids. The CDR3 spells CASRTGGGSDTQYF. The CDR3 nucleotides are TGTGCCAGCAGGACAGGGGGGGGCTCAGATACGCAGTATTTT.

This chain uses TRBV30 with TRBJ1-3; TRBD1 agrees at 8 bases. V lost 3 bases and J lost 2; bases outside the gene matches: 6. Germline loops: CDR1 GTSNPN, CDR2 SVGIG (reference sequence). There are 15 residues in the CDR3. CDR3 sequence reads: CAWSFGQGAGNTIYF. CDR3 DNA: TGTGCCTGGAGCTTCGGACAGGGAGCTGGAAACACCATATATTTT.

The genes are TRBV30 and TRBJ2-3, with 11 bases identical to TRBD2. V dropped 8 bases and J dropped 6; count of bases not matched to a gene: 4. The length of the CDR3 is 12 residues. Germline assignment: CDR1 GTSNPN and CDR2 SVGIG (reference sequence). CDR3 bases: TGTGCCCTACTAGCGGGAGCGGATACGCAGTATTTT. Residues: CALLAGADTQYF.

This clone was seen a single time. CDR3 bases: TGTGCCAGCAGTTACTCAGCTGACACTGAAGCTTTCTTT. It is translated as CASSYSADTEAFF. V usage is TRBV6-5 and J usage is TRBJ1-1, with D unclear. This CDR3 has 13 amino acids. The germline CDR1 and CDR2 sequences are MNHEY and SVGAGI. V was cut by 0 bases and J by 3 bases, with 5 bases left in between.

The CDR3 nucleotides are TGTGCCAGCAGTGAACACCAGGCGTCTAACTATGGCTACACCTTC. Encoded protein: CASSEHQASNYGYTF. V and J are TRBV2 and TRBJ1-2; the D is unclear. This CDR3 is 15 amino acids long. V gave up 2 bases and J gave up 0 bases, with 10 bases separating them. Germline CDR1 and CDR2: SNHLY and FYNNEI.

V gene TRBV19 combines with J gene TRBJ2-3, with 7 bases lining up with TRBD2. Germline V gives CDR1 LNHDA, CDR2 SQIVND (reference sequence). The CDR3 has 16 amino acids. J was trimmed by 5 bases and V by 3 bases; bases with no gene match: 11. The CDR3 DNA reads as TGTGCCAGTAGTATTCGTTTTCTAGCGGATCGAGATACGCAGTATTTT. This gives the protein CASSIRFLADRDTQYF.

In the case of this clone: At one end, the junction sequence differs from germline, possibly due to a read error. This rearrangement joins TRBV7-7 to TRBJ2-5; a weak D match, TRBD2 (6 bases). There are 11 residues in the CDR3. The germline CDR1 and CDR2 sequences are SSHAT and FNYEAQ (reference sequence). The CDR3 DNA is TGTGCTAGCAGCGCGGGGGAGACCCAGTACTTC. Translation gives CASSAGETQYF.

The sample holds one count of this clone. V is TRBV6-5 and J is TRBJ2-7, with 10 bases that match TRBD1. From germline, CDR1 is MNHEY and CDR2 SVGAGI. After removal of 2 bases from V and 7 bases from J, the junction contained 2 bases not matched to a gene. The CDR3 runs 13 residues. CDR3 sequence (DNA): TGTGCCAGCAGTTACGGGACAGGGGAAGAGCAGTACTTC. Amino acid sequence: CASSYGTGEEQYF.

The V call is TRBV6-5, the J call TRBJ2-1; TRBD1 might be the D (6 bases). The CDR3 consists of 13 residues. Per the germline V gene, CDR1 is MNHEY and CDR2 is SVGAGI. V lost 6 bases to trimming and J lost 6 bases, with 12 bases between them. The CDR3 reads CASRLPGVNEQFF. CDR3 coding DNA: TGTGCCAGCAGACTCCCAGGGGTCAATGAGCAGTTCTTC.

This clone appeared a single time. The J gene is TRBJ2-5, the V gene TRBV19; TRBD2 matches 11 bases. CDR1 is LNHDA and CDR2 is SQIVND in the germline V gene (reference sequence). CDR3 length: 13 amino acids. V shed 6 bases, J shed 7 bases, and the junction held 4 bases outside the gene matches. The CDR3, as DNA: TGTGCCAGTAGCCAGACTAGCGGGGTGACCCAGTACTTC. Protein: CASSQTSGVTQYF.

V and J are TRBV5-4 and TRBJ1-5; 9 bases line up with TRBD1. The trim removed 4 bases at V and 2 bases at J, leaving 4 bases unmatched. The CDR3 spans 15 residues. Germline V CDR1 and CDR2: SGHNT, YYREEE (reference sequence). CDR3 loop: CASSTQGARNQPQHF. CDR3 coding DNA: TGTGCCAGCAGCACACAGGGGGCCCGCAATCAGCCCCAGCATTTT.

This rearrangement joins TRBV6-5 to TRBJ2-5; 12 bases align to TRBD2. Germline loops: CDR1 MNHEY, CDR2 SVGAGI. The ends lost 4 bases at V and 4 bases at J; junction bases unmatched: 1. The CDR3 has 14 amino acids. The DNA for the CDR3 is TGTGCCAGCAGTTCGGGACTAGCGGGAGAGACCCAGTACTTC. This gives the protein CASSSGLAGETQYF.

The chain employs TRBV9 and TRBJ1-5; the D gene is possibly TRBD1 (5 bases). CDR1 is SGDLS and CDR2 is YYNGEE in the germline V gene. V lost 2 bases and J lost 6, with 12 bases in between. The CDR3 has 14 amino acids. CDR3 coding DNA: TGTGCCAGCAGCGTTGGAGGGGATACTCAGCCCCAGCATTTT. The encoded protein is CASSVGGDTQPQHF.

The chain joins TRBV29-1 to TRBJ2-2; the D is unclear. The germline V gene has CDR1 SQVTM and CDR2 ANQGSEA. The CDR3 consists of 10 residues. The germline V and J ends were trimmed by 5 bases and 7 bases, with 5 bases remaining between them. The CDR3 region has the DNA TGCAGCGTTCGGAGCGGGGAGCTGTTTTTT. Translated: CSVRSGELFF.